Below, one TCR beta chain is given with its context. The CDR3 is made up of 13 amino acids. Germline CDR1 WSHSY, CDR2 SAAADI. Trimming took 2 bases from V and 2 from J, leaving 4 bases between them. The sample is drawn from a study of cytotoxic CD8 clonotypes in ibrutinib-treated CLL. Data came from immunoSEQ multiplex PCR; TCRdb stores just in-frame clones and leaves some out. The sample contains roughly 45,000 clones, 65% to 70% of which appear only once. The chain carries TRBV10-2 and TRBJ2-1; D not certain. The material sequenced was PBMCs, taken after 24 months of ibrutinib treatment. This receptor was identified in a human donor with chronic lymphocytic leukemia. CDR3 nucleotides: TGCGCCAGCAGTGAGAGGACCTACAATGAGCAGTTCTTC. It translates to CASSERTYNEQFF.